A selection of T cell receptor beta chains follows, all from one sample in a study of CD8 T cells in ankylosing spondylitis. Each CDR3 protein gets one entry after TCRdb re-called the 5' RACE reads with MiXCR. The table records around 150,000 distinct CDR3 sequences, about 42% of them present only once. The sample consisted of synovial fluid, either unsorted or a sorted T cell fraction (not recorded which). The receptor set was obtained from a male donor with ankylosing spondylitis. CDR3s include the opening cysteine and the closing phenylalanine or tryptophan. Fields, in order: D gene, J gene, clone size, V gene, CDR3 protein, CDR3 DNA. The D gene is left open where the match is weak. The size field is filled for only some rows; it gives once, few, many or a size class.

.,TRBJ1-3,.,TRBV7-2,CASSPRGAPGNTIYF,TGTGCCAGCAGCCCTCGGGGGGCGCCGGGAAACACCATATATTTT
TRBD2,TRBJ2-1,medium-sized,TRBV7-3,CASSYSSGPYNEQFF,TGTGCCAGCAGTTACTCTAGCGGGCCTTACAATGAGCAGTTCTTC
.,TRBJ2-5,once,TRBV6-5,CASSLSRESGPQETQYF,TGTGCCAGCAGTTTGTCCAGGGAGTCAGGCCCTCAAGAGACCCAGTACTTC
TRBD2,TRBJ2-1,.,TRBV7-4,CASSLAGTSGNNEQFF,TGTGCCAGCAGCTTAGCAGGGACTAGCGGGAACAATGAGCAGTTCTTC
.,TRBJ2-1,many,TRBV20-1,CSARHPDHLHEQFF,TGCAGTGCTAGACACCCTGACCACCTTCATGAGCAGTTCTTC
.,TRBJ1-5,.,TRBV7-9,CASSLTTENQPQHF,TGTGCCAGCAGCTTAACGACAGAAAATCAGCCCCAGCATTTT
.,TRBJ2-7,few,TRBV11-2,CASSLALWEEQYF,TGTGCCAGCAGCTTAGCGTTGTGGGAAGAGCAGTACTTC
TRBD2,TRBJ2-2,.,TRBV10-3,CATARLGLAGVIGTGELFF,TGTGCCACAGCCCGACTCGGACTAGCGGGAGTTATAGGCACCGGGGAGCTGTTTTTT
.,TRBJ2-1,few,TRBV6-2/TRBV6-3,CASSYLEGLARSYNEQFF,TGTGCCAGCAGTTACCTGGAGGGTCTAGCGAGGTCCTACAATGAGCAGTTCTTC
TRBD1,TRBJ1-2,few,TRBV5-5,CASSLVAGGVRGYTF,TGTGCCAGCAGCTTGGTGGCAGGGGGCGTTCGTGGCTACACCTTC
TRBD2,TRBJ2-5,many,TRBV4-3,CASSQERGGQETQYF,TGCGCCAGCAGCCAAGAGCGGGGGGGCCAAGAGACCCAGTACTTC
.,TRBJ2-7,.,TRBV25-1,CASSDGGPEGYF,TGTGCCAGCAGTGACGGGGGACCCGAGGGGTACTTC
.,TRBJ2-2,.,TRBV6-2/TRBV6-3,CASSTPLNTGELFF,TGTGCCAGCAGCACCCCCTTGAACACCGGGGAGCTGTTTTTT
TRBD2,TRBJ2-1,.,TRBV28,CASSSRLARYNEQFF,TGTGCCAGCAGTTCCCGACTAGCACGGTACAATGAGCAGTTCTTC
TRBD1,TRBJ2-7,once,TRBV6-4,CASMICLNRDRGYEQYF,TGTGCCAGCATGATTTGCCTAAACCGGGACAGGGGCTACGAGCAGTACTTC
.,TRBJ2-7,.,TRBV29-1,CSVVFGTSYEQYF,TGCAGCGTTGTGTTCGGGACATCGTACGAGCAGTACTTC
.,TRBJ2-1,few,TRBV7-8,CASSFHFSDEQFF,TGTGCCAGCAGCTTCCACTTTTCGGATGAGCAGTTCTTC
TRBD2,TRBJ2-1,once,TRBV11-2,CASSLEGFLGLAGGGEHNEQFF,TGTGCCAGCAGCTTAGAAGGGTTTTTGGGACTAGCGGGAGGCGGGGAACACAATGAGCAGTTCTTC
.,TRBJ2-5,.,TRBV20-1,CSARRGGDGETQYF,TGCAGTGCTAGGAGGGGGGGGGATGGAGAGACCCAGTACTTC
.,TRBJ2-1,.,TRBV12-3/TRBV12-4,CASSLVGVFVSYNEQFF,TGTGCCAGCAGCCTTGTGGGGGTATTTGTGTCCTACAATGAGCAGTTCTTC
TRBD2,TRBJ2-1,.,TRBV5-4,CASSLDAGGPANEQFF,TGTGCCAGCAGCTTGGATGCGGGAGGGCCGGCAAATGAGCAGTTCTTC
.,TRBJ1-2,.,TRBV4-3,CASSADSYLAGYTF,TGCGCCAGCAGCGCGGACAGTTATCTCGCTGGCTACACCTTC
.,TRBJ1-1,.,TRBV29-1,CSVVPRAGLFPLGTEAFF,TGCAGCGTTGTTCCCAGGGCGGGCCTATTTCCTTTGGGCACTGAAGCTTTCTTT
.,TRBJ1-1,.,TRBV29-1,CSVERGAVDTEAFF,TGCAGCGTTGAAAGGGGGGCCGTGGACACTGAAGCTTTCTTT
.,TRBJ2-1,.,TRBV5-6,CASSLQGYNEQFF,TGTGCCAGCAGCTTGCAAGGATACAATGAGCAGTTCTTC
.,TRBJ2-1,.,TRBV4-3,CASSPRGDYNEQFF,TGCGCCAGCAGCCCCAGGGGAGACTACAATGAGCAGTTCTTC
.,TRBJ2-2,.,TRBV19,CASSTPAGRGELFF,TGTGCCAGTAGTACCCCGGCGGGGAGAGGGGAGCTGTTTTTT